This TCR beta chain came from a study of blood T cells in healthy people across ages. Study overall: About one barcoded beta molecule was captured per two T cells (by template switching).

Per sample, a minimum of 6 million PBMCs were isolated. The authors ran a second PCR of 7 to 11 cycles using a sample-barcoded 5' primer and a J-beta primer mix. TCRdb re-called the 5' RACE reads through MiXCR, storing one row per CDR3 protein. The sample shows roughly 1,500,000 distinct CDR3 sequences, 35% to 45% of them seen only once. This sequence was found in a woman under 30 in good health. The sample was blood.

The CDR3 DNA reads TGCAGTGCTACTGGACAGGGTCTCCACAATGAGCAGTTCTTC. Amino acids: CSATGQGLHNEQFF. The chain has TRBV20-1 and TRBJ2-1; TRBD1 agrees at 8 bases. Germline V gene data show CDR1 as DFQATT and CDR2 as SNEGSKA (reference sequence). The length of the CDR3 is 14 residues. Losses at the gene ends were 4 bases for V and 5 bases for J; bases not matched to a gene: 7.